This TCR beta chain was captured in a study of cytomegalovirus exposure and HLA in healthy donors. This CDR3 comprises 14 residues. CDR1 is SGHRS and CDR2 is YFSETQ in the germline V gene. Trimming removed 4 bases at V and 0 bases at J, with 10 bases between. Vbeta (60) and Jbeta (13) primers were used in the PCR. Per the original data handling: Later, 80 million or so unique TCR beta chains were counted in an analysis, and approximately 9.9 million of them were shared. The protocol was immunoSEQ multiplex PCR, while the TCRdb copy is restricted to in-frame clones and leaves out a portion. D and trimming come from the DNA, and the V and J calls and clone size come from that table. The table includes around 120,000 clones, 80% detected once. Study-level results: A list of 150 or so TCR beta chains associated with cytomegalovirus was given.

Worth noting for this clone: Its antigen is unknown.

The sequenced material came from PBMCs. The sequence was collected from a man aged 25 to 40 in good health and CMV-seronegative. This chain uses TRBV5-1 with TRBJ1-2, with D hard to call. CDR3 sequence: CASSPSQANYGYTF. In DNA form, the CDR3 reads TGCGCCAGCAGCCCGTCCCAGGCTAACTATGGCTACACCTTC.